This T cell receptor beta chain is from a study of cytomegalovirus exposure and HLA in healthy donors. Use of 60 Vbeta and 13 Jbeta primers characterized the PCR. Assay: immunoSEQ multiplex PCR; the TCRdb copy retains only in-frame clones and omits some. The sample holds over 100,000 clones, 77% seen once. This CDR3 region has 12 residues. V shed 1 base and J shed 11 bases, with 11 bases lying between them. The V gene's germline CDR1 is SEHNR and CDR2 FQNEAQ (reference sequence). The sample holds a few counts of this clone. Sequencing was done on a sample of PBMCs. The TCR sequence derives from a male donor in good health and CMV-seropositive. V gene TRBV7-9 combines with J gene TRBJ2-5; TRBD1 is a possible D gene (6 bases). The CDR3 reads CASSLVQGLQYF. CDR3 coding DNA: TGTGCCAGCAGCTTAGTTCAGGGGCTTCAGTACTTC.